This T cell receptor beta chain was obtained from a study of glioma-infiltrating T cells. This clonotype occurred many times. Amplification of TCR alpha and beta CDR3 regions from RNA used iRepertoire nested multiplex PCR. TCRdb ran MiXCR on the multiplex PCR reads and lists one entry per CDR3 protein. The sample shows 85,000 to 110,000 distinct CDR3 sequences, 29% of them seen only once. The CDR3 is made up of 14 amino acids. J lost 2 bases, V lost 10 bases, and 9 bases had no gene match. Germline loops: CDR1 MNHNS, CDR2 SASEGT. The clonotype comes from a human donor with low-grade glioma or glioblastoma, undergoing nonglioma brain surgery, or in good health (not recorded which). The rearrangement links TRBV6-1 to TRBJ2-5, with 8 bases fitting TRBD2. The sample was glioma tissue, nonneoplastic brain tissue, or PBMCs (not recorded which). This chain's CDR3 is CATAGGRAQETQYF. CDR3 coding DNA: TGTGCCACCGCGGGGGGCCGAGCACAAGAGACCCAGTACTTC.